This T cell receptor (beta chain) appears in the sequencing data of a study of cytomegalovirus exposure and HLA in healthy donors. About the study: The early release's HLA-typed donors yielded tens of millions of unique TCRs. Points from the study as a whole: Compared with the roughly 670-donor mean, an Asian-associated ancestry cluster reportedly had fewer N-insertions, according to a later analysis. Being indistinguishable, some V segments were excluded, TRBV6-2 and TRBV6-3 among them.

Concerning this clone: Its antigen is unidentified.

The germline gives CDR1 SNHLY, CDR2 FYNNEI. The CDR3 covers 17 residues. V dropped 7 bases and J dropped 7; count of bases not matched to a gene: 13. PCR employed 60 Vbeta and 13 Jbeta primers. Authors' data handling: A later analysis tallied approximately 80 million unique TCR beta chains, 9.5 million to 14 million of them shared. Assay: immunoSEQ multiplex PCR; the TCRdb copy retains only in-frame clones and omits some. D and trimming come from the DNA, and the V and J calls and clone size come from that table. The sample contains some 250,000 clones, about 80% of which appear only once. V usage is TRBV2 and J usage is TRBJ2-3; TRBD2 matches 14 bases. The clonotype originates from a woman aged 40 to 50 in good health and CMV-seropositive. Sequenced: PBMCs. The DNA for the CDR3 is TGTGCCAGCACCCTGGAGGGGACTAGCGGGAGTTTTAATACGCAGTATTTT. It encodes CASTLEGTSGSFNTQYF.